Following are 25 T cell receptor beta chains from one sample sequenced in a study of blood T cell repertoires in COVID-19 (dated by TCRdb to 2019 to 2021). Libraries were made using the immunoSEQ multiplex PCR assay. In TCRdb, the immuneACCESS table is reduced to in-frame sequences with V and J assigned. These tables do not hold every clone; where another copy was compared, an unresolved V gene accounts for under half, and the others remain unexplained. The sample table records about 99,000 clones; roughly 84% of these occur just once. The biggest ten clones account for approximately 2% of the sample. Specimen: peripheral blood. Every receptor here comes from a man between 70 and 80 years old with active or convalescent COVID-19.

The V gene is TRBV5-4, the J gene TRBJ2-3, with 10 bases fitting TRBD2. From germline, CDR1 is SGHNT and CDR2 YYREEE (reference sequence). CDR3 length: 18 amino acids. V shed 0 bases and J 1 base; nucleotides not matched to a gene: 8. The CDR3 is CASSLGTSGLLRTDTQYF. The CDR3 DNA is TGTGCCAGCAGCTTGGGGACTAGCGGCCTACTCCGCACAGATACGCAGTATTTT.

This sequence joins TRBV29-1 and TRBJ2-5, with TRBD1 as a possible D gene (5 bases). The V and J ends lost 7 bases and 1 base respectively, with 13 bases between them. The length of the CDR3 is 13 residues. From germline, CDR1 is SQVTM and CDR2 ANQGSEA. The CDR3 DNA reads as TGCAGCGCACCCAGGGCAGCCCAAGAGACCCAGTACTTC. This gives the protein CSAPRAAQETQYF.

The chain employs TRBV5-1 and TRBJ1-3, with a weak D call TRBD1 (6 bases). The CDR3 is 14 residues long. From germline, CDR1 is SGHRS and CDR2 YFSETQ. V gave up 0 bases and J gave up 2 bases, with 6 bases separating them. The CDR3 bases are TGCGCCAGCAGCTTGGGACAGGCTGGAAACACCATATATTTT. It specifies CASSLGQAGNTIYF.

The V and J genes are TRBV7-2 and TRBJ2-3, with D tentatively TRBD2 (6 bases). Per germline, CDR1 SGHTA and CDR2 FQGNSA. Trimming removed 5 bases from V and 4 bases from J, with 10 bases in between. CDR3 size: 13 residues. The CDR3 protein is CASSPKRADTQYF. The CDR3 nucleotides are TGTGCCAGCAGCCCGAAGCGGGCAGATACGCAGTATTTT.

The chain has TRBV3-1 (or the pseudogene TRBV3-2) and TRBJ1-5; D uncertain. The V end lost 3 bases, the J end lost 4 bases, and 7 bases lay between the germline ends. The germline gives CDR1 LGHDT, CDR2 YNNKEL (reference sequence). CDR3 size: 13 residues. The CDR3 is CASSQDFNQPQHF. The CDR3 DNA sequence: TGTGCCAGCAGCCAGGACTTTAATCAGCCCCAGCATTTT.

About this clone itself: A junction boundary mismatches the germline segment, possibly from a read error. The chain links TRBV7-9 to TRBJ2-5; D is perhaps TRBD2 (6 bases). Germline V gene data show CDR1 as SEHNR and CDR2 as FQNEAQ (reference sequence). This CDR3 comprises 13 residues. CDR3 sequence reads: CLSGQAHQETQYF. DNA of the CDR3: TGCCTAAGCGGGCAGGCCCACCAAGAGACCCAGTACTTC.

V gene TRBV30 combines with J gene TRBJ2-7; 7 bases map to TRBD1. The CDR3 runs to 14 residues. V lost 4 bases to trimming and J lost 0 bases; unmatched junction nucleotides: 6. Germline CDR1 reads GTSNPN; CDR2 reads SVGIG (reference sequence). CDR3 protein: CAWKDRLSSYEQYF. The DNA of the CDR3 is TGTGCCTGGAAGGACAGGCTTAGCTCCTACGAGCAGTACTTC. The variable domain in full, completed from reference TRBV30 and TRBJ2-7, reads SQTIHQWPATLVQPVGSPLSLECTVEGTSNPNLYWYRQAAGRGLQLLFYSVGIGQISSEVPQNLSASRPQDRQFILSSKKLLLSDSGFYLCAWKDRLSSYEQYFGPGTRLTVT.

This rearrangement joins TRBV6-5 to TRBJ1-6, with D possibly TRBD1 on 6 matching bases. Germline assignment: CDR1 MNHEY and CDR2 SVGAGI. The CDR3 has 16 amino acids. Trimming stripped 0 bases from V and 12 bases from J, with 18 bases between. The DNA of the CDR3 is TGTGCCAGCAGTTACTCGACAAGGTCCAGGGGCATACCCCTCCACTTT. Encoded protein: CASSYSTRSRGIPLHF.

The chain joins TRBV7-9 to TRBJ1-2; 9 nucleotides agree with TRBD1. The CDR3 is made up of 14 amino acids. J lost 2 bases, V lost 4 bases, and 2 bases had no gene match. Germline CDR1 and CDR2: SEHNR and FQNEAQ (reference sequence). As DNA, the CDR3 is TGTGCCAGCAGCTCGGGGACAGGGAACTATGGCTACACCTTC. It is translated as CASSSGTGNYGYTF. Combining the CDR3 with reference TRBV7-9 and TRBJ1-2 gives the whole variable domain DTGVSQNPRHKITKRGQNVTFRCDPISEHNRLYWYRQTLGQGPEFLTYFQNEAQLEKSRLLSDRFSAERPKGSFSTLEIQRTEQGDSAMYLCASSSGTGNYGYTFGSGTRLTVV.

This chain connects TRBV19 to TRBJ1-2; maybe TRBD1 (6 bases). From germline, CDR1 is LNHDA and CDR2 SQIVND (reference sequence). The CDR3 covers 12 residues. Deletions cut 8 bases from V and 8 bases from J, with 15 bases between. CDR3 nucleotide sequence: TGTGCCAGTGCGGACAGACCCGGCGGCTACACCTTC. Protein sequence: CASADRPGGYTF.

The V and J genes are TRBV5-1 and TRBJ2-3; no clear D. Germline V gene lookup returns CDR1 SGHRS and CDR2 YFSETQ. Trimming left V 0 bases short and J 10 bases short, with 18 bases between. The CDR3 contains 15 residues. CDR3 in amino acids: CASSLDSSQWVAQYF. The DNA for the CDR3 is TGCGCCAGCAGCTTGGACAGTTCACAATGGGTTGCGCAGTATTTT.

The chain recombines TRBV2 with TRBJ2-5; 11 bases agree with TRBD1. Germline V gene sequence: CDR1 SNHLY, CDR2 FYNNEI. Trimming cost V 4 bases and J 7 bases; bases outside gene matches: 8. The CDR3 runs to 15 residues. This chain's CDR3 is CASSGDRGDRGTQYF. DNA for the CDR3: TGTGCCAGCAGTGGGGACAGGGGGGATCGGGGGACCCAGTACTTC.

The CDR3 sequence: CASSPLGTGGKGELFF. The CDR3 DNA sequence: TGTGCCAGCAGCCCCCTTGGGACAGGGGGCAAGGGGGAGCTGTTTTTT. This rearrangement joins TRBV3-1 (or the pseudogene TRBV3-2) to TRBJ2-2; 12 bases match TRBD1. This CDR3 is built from 16 residues. The V gene's germline CDR1 is LGHDT and CDR2 YNNKEL (reference sequence). The trim removed 4 bases at V and 8 bases at J, leaving 8 bases unmatched.

The chain couples TRBV5-6 to TRBJ2-2, with 8 nucleotides matching TRBD1. Trimming took 5 bases from V and 6 from J; bases not matched to a gene: 9. CDR1 and CDR2 from the germline V gene are SGHDT and YYEEEE. CDR3 length equals 15 residues. CDR3 protein: CASSYDRGRAGELFF. DNA for the CDR3: TGTGCCAGCAGTTACGACAGGGGCCGCGCCGGGGAGCTGTTTTTT.

The V call is TRBV7-2, the J call TRBJ2-1, with 11 bases lining up with TRBD2. Unmatched junction bases numbered 1, after V lost 1 base and J lost 2 bases. The CDR3 loop spans 16 amino acids. Germline-derived CDR1 and CDR2 are SGHTA and FQGNSA. CDR3 in DNA: TGTGCCAGCAGCTTAGGTAGCGGGGGGGCCTACAATGAGCAGTTCTTC. It is translated as CASSLGSGGAYNEQFF. Full variable domain (missing parts from reference TRBV7-2 and TRBJ2-1): GAGVSQSPSNKVTEKGKDVELRCDPISGHTALYWYRQSLGQGLEFLIYFQGNSAPDKSGLPSDRFSAERTGGSVSTLTIQRTQQEDSAVYLCASSLGSGGAYNEQFFGPGTRLTVL.

This chain joins TRBV5-1 and TRBJ2-3, with 8 bases matching TRBD2. With V trimmed by 0 bases and J by 2 bases, 8 bases remained unmatched. The CDR3 totals 17 residues. Germline assignment: CDR1 SGHRS and CDR2 YFSETQ. Here the CDR3 reads CASSLEGSGTATDTQYF. The CDR3 DNA is TGCGCCAGCAGCTTGGAAGGTAGCGGGACCGCCACAGATACGCAGTATTTT.

The rearrangement uses TRBV7-9 and TRBJ1-2, with a weak D call TRBD1 (6 bases). The germline gives CDR1 SEHNR, CDR2 FQNEAQ (reference sequence). The CDR3 is made up of 14 amino acids. V lost 5 bases, J lost 4 bases, and 14 bases lay in between. The CDR3 here is CASSPPDSAYGYTF. Written as DNA, the CDR3 is TGTGCCAGCAGCCCCCCGGACAGCGCCTATGGCTACACCTTC.

This rearrangement joins TRBV5-1 to TRBJ2-7; 8 nucleotides align to TRBD1. Germline V lookup: CDR1 SGHRS, CDR2 YFSETQ. The CDR3 covers 15 residues. The V and J ends lost 2 bases and 4 bases, in that order; junction bases with no gene match: 8. The CDR3 here is CASSFGTGGWYEQYF. The CDR3 nucleotides read TGCGCCAGCAGCTTCGGCACAGGGGGATGGTACGAGCAGTACTTC.

This sequence joins TRBV2 and TRBJ1-2; 8 nucleotides match TRBD1. Germline V gene lookup returns CDR1 SNHLY and CDR2 FYNNEI. The CDR3 has 13 amino acids. Unmatched junction bases numbered 9, after V lost 10 bases and J lost 5 bases. The CDR3 loop reads CATATDRGYGYTF. The CDR3 nucleotides read TGTGCCACCGCCACCGACAGGGGATATGGCTACACCTTC. Drawing the rest from reference TRBV2 and TRBJ1-2, the complete variable domain is EPEVTQTPSHQVTQMGQEVILRCVPISNHLYFYWYRQILGQKVEFLVSFYNNEISEKSEIFDDQFSVERPDGSNFTLKIRSTKLEDSAMYFCATATDRGYGYTFGSGTRLTVV.

The rearrangement uses TRBV5-1 and TRBJ1-2, with D unclear. This CDR3 contains 14 residues. The ends were cut back, 4 bases at V and 2 bases at J, with 12 bases in the middle. Germline lookup yields CDR1 SGHRS and CDR2 YFSETQ. This CDR3 is CASSQASVNYGYTF. CDR3 nucleotides: TGCGCCAGCAGCCAGGCAAGTGTGAACTATGGCTACACCTTC.

This clone was found a few times. The junction departs from germline at one end; a sequencing error may be responsible. V gene TRBV19 combines with J gene TRBJ2-2, with 9 bases matching TRBD2. Per the germline V gene, CDR1 is LNHDA and CDR2 is SQIVND (reference sequence). The CDR3 has 17 residues. CDR3 in DNA: TGTGCCAGTAGAATAGGCGGGGGGGCGCCTAACACCGGGGAGCTGTTTTTT. It specifies CASRIGGGAPNTGELFF.

This chain connects TRBV5-6 to TRBJ2-3, with 10 bases aligning to TRBD2. Germline lookup yields CDR1 SGHDT and CDR2 YYEEEE. Trimming cost V 0 bases and J 6 bases; bases outside gene matches: 10. The CDR3 totals 17 residues. CDR3 DNA sequence: TGTGCCAGCAGCTTGGAACTAGCGGGGCCAAACTCGGATACGCAGTATTTT. Protein: CASSLELAGPNSDTQYF.

This clone was detected once. V is TRBV28 and J is TRBJ1-1, with 8 bases lining up with TRBD1. The CDR3 has 15 amino acids. Germline CDR1 MDHEN, CDR2 SYDVKM. Germline trimming cut 5 bases from V and 1 base from J; bases unmatched to any gene: 6. This CDR3 is CASSGPDRGNTEAFF. The DNA of the CDR3 is TGTGCCAGCAGTGGGCCCGACAGGGGGAACACTGAAGCTTTCTTT.

This rearrangement joins TRBV7-9 to TRBJ2-7; 10 bases map to TRBD1. CDR1 is SEHNR and CDR2 is FQNEAQ in the germline V gene (reference sequence). The CDR3 is 15 residues long. Unmatched junction bases numbered 8, after V lost 4 bases and J lost 5 bases. This chain's CDR3 is CASSSWGTGDNEQYF. DNA of the CDR3: TGTGCCAGCAGCTCCTGGGGGACAGGGGACAACGAGCAGTACTTC.

The V gene is TRBV5-8, the J gene TRBJ2-5; 8 bases agree with TRBD2. Germline lookup yields CDR1 SGHTS and CDR2 YDEGEE. The CDR3 covers 15 residues. J lost 5 bases, V lost 4 bases, and 10 bases had no gene match. The CDR3 is CASSPGGAVLETQYF. In DNA form, the CDR3 reads TGTGCCAGCAGCCCCGGGGGGGCGGTGTTGGAGACCCAGTACTTC.